Presented here are 27 T cell receptor beta chains from one specimen sequenced in a study of T cell responses to AZD1222 COVID-19 vaccine. Assay used: immunoSEQ multiplex PCR; TCRdb lists only in-frame clones, some missing. The table lists 55,000 to 90,000 clones, around four fifths of them singletons, with about 5.6% in the top ten. The source was peripheral blood, collected on day 0 of AZD1222 vaccination. Source of these receptors: an adult in good health.

V and J are TRBV6-1 and TRBJ1-5; weak D call: TRBD1 (6 bases). The CDR3 contains 13 residues. The V gene lost 3 bases and the J gene lost 8 bases, with 11 bases spanning the gap. Germline V CDR1 and CDR2: MNHNS, SASEGT. CDR3 nucleotide sequence: TGTGCCAGCAGTGAGATTCGACAGGAGCCCCAGCATTTT. Translated, it gives CASSEIRQEPQHF.

The chain employs TRBV9 and TRBJ2-3; D not resolved. The CDR3 consists of 14 residues. The germline gives CDR1 SGDLS, CDR2 YYNGEE. Trimming took 0 bases from V and 0 from J, leaving 5 bases between them. CDR3 sequence (DNA): TGTGCCAGCAGCGTAGCGCGGAGCACAGATACGCAGTATTTT. Translating it yields CASSVARSTDTQYF.

J is TRBJ1-2 and V is TRBV12-5; 10 bases match TRBD1. V lost 3 bases to trimming and J lost 7 bases; unmatched junction nucleotides: 8. CDR3 length: 15 residues. CDR1 LGHNT and CDR2 FRNRAP come from the germline V gene. CDR3 amino acids: CASGLSGTGVVGYTF. The CDR3 DNA is TGTGCTAGTGGTTTATCCGGGACAGGGGTGGTTGGCTACACCTTC.

The DNA for the CDR3 is TGTGCCAGCAGCCGACCGGGACAGGGGACATCCACATACACAGATACGCAGTATTTT. This translates into CASSRPGQGTSTYTDTQYF. The rearrangement uses TRBV5-5 and TRBJ2-3; TRBD1 matches 10 bases. CDR3 size: 19 residues. After removal of 4 bases from V and 2 bases from J, the junction contained 16 bases not matched to a gene. The germline CDR1 and CDR2 sequences are SGHKS and YYEKEE (reference sequence).

V usage is TRBV3-1 (or the pseudogene TRBV3-2) and J usage is TRBJ2-6; possible D gene TRBD1, 5 bases. CDR3 length: 19 amino acids. Germline V gene lookup returns CDR1 LGHDT and CDR2 YNNKEL (reference sequence). Trimming left V 0 bases short and J 0 bases short, with 15 bases between. The CDR3 loop is CASSQDPTAFLSGANVLTF. The CDR3 nucleotides read TGTGCCAGCAGCCAAGATCCGACAGCTTTTCTCTCTGGGGCCAACGTCCTGACTTTC.

The chain recombines TRBV12-5 with TRBJ2-5; 11 positions agree with TRBD2. The CDR3 runs to 16 residues. V shed 1 base, J shed 5 bases, and the junction held 6 bases outside the gene matches. Germline V CDR1 and CDR2: LGHNT, FRNRAP. The CDR3 sequence is CASGLGLAGGSETQYF. The CDR3 DNA reads as TGTGCTAGTGGTTTGGGGCTAGCGGGGGGCAGCGAGACCCAGTACTTC.

The J gene is TRBJ2-7, the V gene TRBV11-3, with unresolved D. V dropped 0 bases and J dropped 2 bases, with 8 bases sitting between them. CDR1 is SGHNT, CDR2 YENEEA, per germline. The CDR3 contains 14 residues. CDR3 protein: CASSLDRQAYEQYF. The DNA of the CDR3 is TGTGCCAGCAGCTTAGATCGCCAGGCCTACGAGCAGTACTTC. The complete variable domain, with remaining parts taken from reference TRBV11-3 and TRBJ2-7, reads EAGVVQSPRYKIIEKKQPVAFWCNPISGHNTLYWYLQNLGQGPELLIRYENEEAVDDSQLPKDRFSAERLKGVDSTLKIQPAELGDSAVYLCASSLDRQAYEQYFGPGTRLTVT.

This clone turned up a few times. The rearrangement uses TRBV6-4 and TRBJ2-3; 12 bases match TRBD2. The CDR3 contains 16 residues. Germline CDR1 MRHNA, CDR2 SNTAGT. J lost 6 bases, V lost 3 bases, and 7 bases had no gene match. Here the CDR3 reads CASSDNLAGGPDTQYF. CDR3 sequence (DNA): TGTGCCAGCAGTGATAACCTAGCGGGGGGGCCGGATACGCAGTATTTT.

The chain combines TRBV5-1 with TRBJ2-7; D gene unclear. Trimming cost V 5 bases and J 3 bases, with 9 bases left between them. The germline V gene has CDR1 SGHRS and CDR2 YFSETQ. The CDR3 has 12 residues. CDR3 in amino acids: CASSLLGYEQYF. The DNA of the CDR3 is TGCGCCAGCAGTTTGCTGGGCTACGAGCAGTACTTC.

The V and J genes are TRBV5-8 and TRBJ2-7; either TRBD1 or TRBD2 may fit D (7 bases each). V was trimmed by 6 bases and J by 1 base, leaving 14 bases between them. The CDR3 has 14 residues. The V gene's germline CDR1 is SGHTS and CDR2 YDEGEE. As DNA, the CDR3 is TGTGCCAGCAACTCGGGGGGACAGTCCTACGAGCAGTACTTC. Translation gives CASNSGGQSYEQYF.

The chain joins TRBV28 to TRBJ1-2; a weak D match, TRBD1 (6 bases). The CDR3 extends over 14 amino acids. The germline CDR1 and CDR2 sequences are MDHEN and SYDVKM. Trimming pared 4 bases from V and 4 bases from J, leaving 13 bases between. Written as DNA, the CDR3 is TGTGCCAGCAGTTGGGGGGCAGCCGTCTATGGCTACACCTTC. It translates to CASSWGAAVYGYTF.

The chain links TRBV30 to TRBJ2-3; D possibly matches TRBD1 or TRBD2 (6 bases each). Germline V lookup: CDR1 GTSNPN, CDR2 SVGIG (reference sequence). The CDR3 has 15 amino acids. V was trimmed by 5 bases and J by 5 bases, leaving 20 bases between them. DNA for the CDR3: TGTGCCTGGTCCCCCATAGGGGGGCTGGGAGATACGCAGTATTTT. Translated: CAWSPIGGLGDTQYF.

The rearrangement links TRBV6-5 to TRBJ2-7; 8 nucleotides agree with TRBD2. Germline loops: CDR1 MNHEY, CDR2 SVGAGI. V dropped 2 bases and J dropped 2; count of bases not matched to a gene: 5. The CDR3 has 15 amino acids. For the CDR3, the DNA is TGTGCCAGCAGTTACCGTAGCGGGAAACCCTACGAGCAGTACTTC. As protein: CASSYRSGKPYEQYF.

The J gene is TRBJ1-6, the V gene TRBV20-1; D not certain. V gave up 3 bases and J gave up 10 bases, with 22 bases separating them. Germline V gene lookup returns CDR1 DFQATT and CDR2 SNEGSKA (reference sequence). CDR3 length equals 16 residues. CDR3 amino acids: CSASRWGEVIRSPLHF. Here the CDR3 DNA reads TGCAGTGCTAGTCGCTGGGGAGAGGTAATTCGGTCACCCCTCCACTTT.

This chain joins TRBV13 and TRBJ1-2, with a possible D match to TRBD1 (6 bases). This CDR3 is 13 amino acids long. Trimming shortened V by 5 bases and J by 1 base, and 8 bases separated the two germline ends. Germline V CDR1 and CDR2: PRHDT, FYEKMQ (reference sequence). This chain's CDR3 is CASSEQGNYGYTF. In DNA, the CDR3 is TGTGCCAGCAGCGAACAGGGTAACTATGGCTACACCTTC. Full variable domain (missing parts from reference TRBV13 and TRBJ1-2): AAGVIQSPRHLIKEKRETATLKCYPIPRHDTVYWYQQGPGQDPQFLISFYEKMQSDKGSIPDRFSAQQFSDYHSELNMSSLELGDSALYFCASSEQGNYGYTFGSGTRLTVV.

Worth noting for this clone: The germline gene is not matched at one end of the junction; a read error may be the cause. The gene calls are TRBV12-3 or TRBV12-4 and TRBJ1-4; no firm D call. CDR3 length equals 13 residues. The DNA for the CDR3 is TGTGCCAGCAGTTTCCGGGAGAATGGAAAACTGTTTTTT. This encodes CASSFRENGKLFF.

This clone was recorded a few times. The chain combines TRBV4-2 with TRBJ1-2, with 11 bases identical to TRBD1. Per germline, CDR1 LGHNA and CDR2 YNFKEQ. The CDR3 sequence is 13 residues long. The trim removed 8 bases at V and 4 bases at J, leaving 3 bases unmatched. DNA of the CDR3: TGTGCCAGCGCGGGGACAGGGGGCTATGGCTACACCTTC. Protein sequence: CASAGTGGYGYTF.

The genes are TRBV2 and TRBJ1-3; D call uncertain. The CDR3 has 15 residues. V shed 3 bases and J shed 1 base, with 10 bases lying between them. Germline CDR1 SNHLY, CDR2 FYNNEI. The CDR3 DNA reads as TGTGCCAGCAGTGAGGACGGGAGATCTGGAAACACCATATATTTT. Its protein product is CASSEDGRSGNTIYF.

This chain links TRBV9 with TRBJ1-2; D possibly corresponds to TRBD1 (5 bases). The V end lost 4 bases, the J end lost 5 bases, and 12 bases lay between the germline ends. The CDR3 length is 13 residues. CDR1 is SGDLS and CDR2 is YYNGEE in the germline V gene. CDR3 loop: CASSPPGPYGYTF. CDR3 in DNA: TGTGCCAGCAGCCCACCGGGGCCTTATGGCTACACCTTC.

The CDR3 DNA sequence: TGTGCCAGCAGTTCCTACTACGAGCAGTACTTC. Translation: CASSSYYEQYF. V usage is TRBV27 and J usage is TRBJ2-7; D gene ambiguous. Germline CDR1 reads MNHEY; CDR2 reads SMNVEV (reference sequence). Trimming left V 4 bases short and J 3 bases short, with 4 bases between. CDR3 length: 11 residues.

The chain is built from TRBV9 and TRBJ1-2; no clear D gene. V lost 3 bases, J lost 8 bases, and 17 bases lay in between. This CDR3 is built from 14 residues. Looked up from germline, CDR1 is SGDLS and CDR2 is YYNGEE. The CDR3 reads CASSDPYERWGYTF. DNA of the CDR3: TGTGCCAGCAGCGACCCCTATGAGAGGTGGGGCTACACCTTC.

This clone has more than one count but fewer than ten. This sequence joins TRBV27 and TRBJ1-6, with D possibly being TRBD1 (5 bases). V shed 1 base and J shed 13 bases, with 14 bases lying between them. The CDR3 extends over 14 amino acids. In germline, CDR1 is MNHEY, CDR2 SMNVEV (reference sequence). CDR3 DNA sequence: TGTGCCAGCAGTTTATTTATGGGGGTTGGCCCCCTCCACTTT. Its protein is CASSLFMGVGPLHF.

The chain links TRBV7-9 to TRBJ2-5; TRBD2 matches 11 bases. The CDR3 is 15 amino acids. V was clipped by 4 bases and J by 7 bases; unmatched bases: 8. Looked up from germline, CDR1 is SEHNR and CDR2 is FQNEAQ (reference sequence). The CDR3 loop reads CASSSSTSGVGTQYF. CDR3 nucleotides: TGTGCCAGCAGCTCCTCGACTAGCGGGGTGGGGACCCAGTACTTC. The complete variable domain, with remaining parts taken from reference TRBV7-9 and TRBJ2-5, reads DTGVSQNPRHKITKRGQNVTFRCDPISEHNRLYWYRQTLGQGPEFLTYFQNEAQLEKSRLLSDRFSAERPKGSFSTLEIQRTEQGDSAMYLCASSSSTSGVGTQYFGPGTRLLVL.

The genes are TRBV18 and TRBJ2-2; TRBD1 matches at 9 bases. CDR1 KGHSH and CDR2 LQKENI come from the germline V gene. V dropped 4 bases and J dropped 6; count of bases not matched to a gene: 6. The length of the CDR3 is 15 residues. The chain's CDR3 is CASSLDRTGAGELFF. The CDR3 region has the DNA TGTGCCAGCTCACTAGACCGGACAGGGGCCGGGGAGCTGTTTTTT.

V usage is TRBV7-6 and J usage is TRBJ1-6; no definite D call. Trimming took 1 base from V and 10 from J, leaving 11 bases between them. Germline assignment: CDR1 SGHVS and CDR2 FNYEAQ. The CDR3 is made up of 14 amino acids. CDR3 protein: CASSLGPPGSPLHF. The CDR3 nucleotides read TGTGCCAGCAGCTTAGGCCCCCCCGGGTCACCCCTCCACTTT.

The CDR3 DNA follows: TGTGCCAGCAGCCCTAGGGCCGGTGAGACCCAGTACTTC. Its protein is CASSPRAGETQYF. The J gene is TRBJ2-5, the V gene TRBV5-5; no reliable D call. The CDR3 length is 13 residues. The V end lost 4 bases, the J end lost 5 bases, and 12 bases lay between the germline ends. From germline, CDR1 is SGHKS and CDR2 YYEKEE (reference sequence).

The chain employs TRBV6-5 and TRBJ1-1, with D possibly being TRBD1 (5 bases). With 8 bases removed from V and 0 bases from J, the gap between germline ends came to 10 bases. The CDR3 has 13 amino acids. Germline V gives CDR1 MNHEY, CDR2 SVGAGI. CDR3 DNA sequence: TGTGCCAGCCGACGGACACTGAACACTGAAGCTTTCTTT. Its translation: CASRRTLNTEAFF.